This T cell receptor beta chain was sequenced in a study of T-cell reconstitution after alpha-beta-depleted transplantation in children. Study-wide results and caveats: Several hundred rapidly expanded clones from non-depleted graft cells reportedly supplied alpha-beta T cells about two months post-transplant.

Construction of the TCRbeta library involved unique molecular identifiers. One entry per CDR3 protein results from TCRdb running MiXCR on the PCR reads. The table records roughly 280,000 distinct CDR3 sequences, 9.5% to 13% of them present only once. The CDR3 extends over 12 amino acids. Germline V gene lookup returns CDR1 DFQATT and CDR2 SNEGSKA (reference sequence). The V end was cut by 3 bases, the J end by 3 bases, with 6 bases between. This clonotype was observed at least ten times. Antigen specificity is unknown. V gene TRBV20-1 combines with J gene TRBJ1-5; D is ambiguous. The source of this sequence is a male patient aged 2 to 10 who had a stem cell transplant for chronic granulomatous disease, so the T cells may come from the graft donor. The input for sequencing was peripheral blood, taken 180 days after TCRalphabeta/CD19-depleted stem cell transplant. CDR3 nucleotides: TGCAGTGCTAGTGAAGCCAATCAGCCCCAGCATTTT. Translated: CSASEANQPQHF.